This T cell receptor (beta chain) is from a study of T cells in Graves' hyperthyroidism and ophthalmopathy. Study-level information: The initial diagnosis was the point when peripheral blood was collected, ahead of any treatment.

This clonotype was picked up many times. The antigen is not known. Trimming at V came to 6 bases and at J to 1 base, leaving 6 bases not matched to a gene. The length of the CDR3 is 15 residues. Germline values: CDR1 GTSNPN, CDR2 SVGIG (reference sequence). Diagnosis of hyperthyroidism was new in patients aged 18 to 65, and its duration was under 2 months. Any patient presenting with uncontrolled infection, other autoimmune disease, pregnancy or lactation was left out. The CDR3 regions of TCR beta were amplified from RNA transcripts. The HTBI primer set served for first-round RT-PCR of the TCR CDR3. Via MiXCR, TCRdb re-called the multiplex PCR reads, giving one row per CDR3 protein. The data contain around 620,000 distinct CDR3 sequences, under 20% of them singletons. Points from the study as a whole: Expanded thyroid clonotypes (above 0.001) were mostly also found in blood.

Sequencing was done on a sample of blood. The sequence was obtained from a woman in her twenties or thirties with Graves' hyperthyroidism. This rearrangement joins TRBV30 to TRBJ2-2; 9 bases fit TRBD1. CDR3 residues: CACNTGQGNTGELFF. The CDR3 bases are TGTGCCTGCAATACGGGACAGGGGAACACCGGGGAGCTGTTTTTT.